The 29 T cell receptor beta chains reported below all come from one sample, sequenced in a study of CD8 T cells in Susac syndrome. A quantity of about 0.5 to 1 ug RNA underwent reverse transcription using random hexamers. TCRdb recomputed calls from the immunoSEQ multiplex PCR reads with MiXCR, one row per CDR3 protein. The data contain about 140,000 distinct CDR3 sequences, around 95% of them singletons. The specimen sequenced was CD4+ T cells from PBMCs. The receptor source for this set is a human donor with Susac syndrome.

V and J are TRBV20-1 and TRBJ2-7; 7 nucleotides align to TRBD2. CDR3 length: 15 amino acids. The germline CDR1 and CDR2 sequences are DFQATT and SNEGSKA (reference sequence). With 0 bases clipped from V and 2 bases from J, the junction kept 7 bases outside the gene matches. As DNA, the CDR3 is TGCAGTGCTAGAGATCCCCCAGCGGGGCCCTACGAGCAGTACTTC. It yields the protein CSARDPPAGPYEQYF.

V usage is TRBV5-1 and J usage is TRBJ2-7; 8 bases map to TRBD1. J was trimmed by 5 bases and V by 2 bases; bases with no gene match: 3. This CDR3 has 13 amino acids. The germline CDR1 and CDR2 sequences are SGHRS and YFSETQ. CDR3 sequence (DNA): TGCGCCAGCAGCTTTCAGGGGGCGAACGAGCAGTACTTC. It specifies CASSFQGANEQYF.

The V gene is TRBV5-1, the J gene TRBJ2-7, with 8 bases that match TRBD2. Germline CDR1 SGHRS, CDR2 YFSETQ. The CDR3 covers 15 residues. Trimming at V came to 0 bases and at J to 4 bases, leaving 6 bases not matched to a gene. CDR3 in DNA: TGCGCCAGCAGCTTGGACGGGAGGGCCTCGTACGAGCAGTACTTC. Translating gives CASSLDGRASYEQYF.

The chain couples TRBV6-5 to TRBJ2-3; D tentatively fits TRBD1 or TRBD2 (5 bases each). Germline lookup yields CDR1 MNHEY and CDR2 SVGAGI. Trimming stripped 7 bases from V and 2 bases from J, with 10 bases between. This CDR3 comprises 13 residues. The CDR3 loop is CASTGQPTDTQYF. The CDR3 coding sequence is TGTGCCAGCACGGGGCAGCCCACAGATACGCAGTATTTT.

The chain recombines TRBV29-1 with TRBJ1-1; no definite D call. Germline CDR1 and CDR2: SQVTM and ANQGSEA. Trimming removed 0 bases from V and 9 bases from J, with 2 bases in between. The CDR3 has 9 residues. The CDR3 protein is CSVEDKAFF. CDR3 DNA sequence: TGCAGCGTTGAAGACAAAGCTTTCTTT.

This chain uses TRBV7-2 with TRBJ1-1, with D hard to call. There are 13 residues in the CDR3. CDR1 and CDR2 (germline): SGHTA, FQGNSA. The V gene lost 5 bases and the J gene lost 5 bases, with 12 bases spanning the gap. For the CDR3, the DNA is TGTGCCAGCAGCCCTCGGCCGGAAACTGAAGCTTTCTTT. Its protein product is CASSPRPETEAFF.

Only one count was recorded for this clonotype. The chain couples TRBV3-1 to TRBJ2-4; 9 bases align to TRBD2. The V segment lost 3 bases and the J segment 9 bases; nucleotides outside the gene matches: 6. Germline V gene lookup returns CDR1 LGHDT and CDR2 YNNKEL (reference sequence). The CDR3 totals 14 residues. The CDR3 here is CASSHRTSAGIQYF. The CDR3 DNA is TGTGCCAGCAGCCATCGGACTAGCGCCGGCATTCAGTACTTC.

This clonotype was recorded only once. The chain uses TRBV7-9 and TRBJ1-1; D perhaps matches TRBD1 (5 bases). CDR1 and CDR2 from the germline V gene are SEHNR and FQNEAQ (reference sequence). The CDR3 runs to 14 residues. The germline V and J ends were trimmed by 1 base and 5 bases, with 11 bases remaining between them. This CDR3 reads CASSLGVEGTEAFF. The DNA of the CDR3 is TGTGCCAGCAGCTTAGGCGTGGAGGGGACTGAAGCTTTCTTT.

V gene TRBV5-6 combines with J gene TRBJ1-4; tentative D call: TRBD1 (5 bases). Germline V gene sequence: CDR1 SGHDT, CDR2 YYEEEE. The CDR3 has 14 residues. V was pared by 1 base and J by 8 bases, with 12 bases between. CDR3 protein: CASSLLAGEEKLFF. CDR3 sequence (DNA): TGTGCCAGCAGCTTGCTCGCGGGGGAGGAAAAACTGTTTTTT.

The gene calls are TRBV7-9 and TRBJ2-7; 8 nucleotides line up with TRBD1. CDR1 is SEHNR and CDR2 is FQNEAQ in the germline V gene (reference sequence). V was clipped by 5 bases and J by 1 base; unmatched bases: 10. The CDR3 sequence is 16 residues long. CDR3 nucleotide sequence: TGTGCCAGCAGCCCACCCTGGGGACAGGCGTCCTACGAGCAGTACTTC. It is translated as CASSPPWGQASYEQYF.

The genes are TRBV5-1 and TRBJ2-5; the match to TRBD1 covers 7 bases. Germline loops: CDR1 SGHRS, CDR2 YFSETQ. The CDR3 covers 15 residues. V dropped 3 bases and J dropped 4; count of bases not matched to a gene: 9. This CDR3 is CASSWADRPVETQYF. Written as DNA, the CDR3 is TGCGCCAGCAGCTGGGCGGACAGGCCCGTAGAGACCCAGTACTTC.

The V call is TRBV6-5, the J call TRBJ2-1; 12 positions agree with TRBD2. The germline V gene has CDR1 MNHEY and CDR2 SVGAGI. V lost 2 bases and J lost 0; bases outside the gene matches: 8. The CDR3 has 19 residues. The CDR3 nucleotides are TGTGCCAGCAGTTACCCCCGGACTAGCGGGGCCAGCTCCTACAATGAGCAGTTCTTC. Its protein product is CASSYPRTSGASSYNEQFF.

This clonotype occurred once. The CDR3: CASSLSPAGRFTGELFF. CDR3 DNA: TGTGCCAGCAGCCTATCCCCCGCAGGGCGTTTCACCGGGGAGCTGTTTTTT. The chain is built from TRBV6-2 or TRBV6-3 and TRBJ2-2; tentatively, D is TRBD1 (5 bases). The V and J ends lost 6 bases and 4 bases respectively, with 21 bases between them. CDR3 length: 17 amino acids. Germline V gene data show CDR1 as MNHEY and CDR2 as SVGEGT.

The chain employs TRBV5-4 and TRBJ1-1, with 7 bases that match TRBD1. The junction had 7 bases not matched to a gene; V was cut back by 1 base and J by 7 bases. The CDR3 length is 14 residues. CDR1 and CDR2 (germline): SGHNT, YYREEE (reference sequence). The CDR3: CASSLRQQGGEAFF. In DNA, the CDR3 is TGTGCCAGCAGCTTGAGGCAGCAGGGGGGTGAAGCTTTCTTT.

This chain connects TRBV29-1 to TRBJ1-1; no clear D gene. Germline V CDR1 and CDR2: SQVTM, ANQGSEA. The ends were cut back, 2 bases at V and 4 bases at J, with 17 bases in the middle. This CDR3 is 15 amino acids long. The DNA for the CDR3 is TGCAGCGTTGAATCCCGACGTCTTTTGAGCACTGAAGCTTTCTTT. This translates into CSVESRRLLSTEAFF.

The rearrangement uses TRBV29-1 and TRBJ2-4; possible D gene TRBD2, 6 bases. Trimming took off 4 bases at V and 3 bases at J, with 7 bases between the two ends. Germline-derived CDR1 and CDR2 are SQVTM and ANQGSEA. The CDR3 has 12 amino acids. CDR3 nucleotide sequence: TGCAGCGTTGTGCGGGACAAAAACATTCAGTACTTC. Protein sequence: CSVVRDKNIQYF.

The chain has TRBV11-1 and TRBJ1-1; no clear D gene. CDR3 length: 12 residues. With 1 base removed from V and 6 bases from J, the gap between germline ends came to 6 bases. CDR1 and CDR2 from the germline V gene are SGHAT and FQDESV (reference sequence). CDR3 DNA sequence: TGTGCCAGCAGCTTAGTCAGAGCTGAAGCTTTCTTT. Protein product: CASSLVRAEAFF.

J is TRBJ1-2 and V is TRBV2, with D unclear. The CDR3 length is 12 residues. Germline V gene data show CDR1 as SNHLY and CDR2 as FYNNEI. The ends were cut back, 3 bases at V and 3 bases at J, with 5 bases in the middle. The CDR3 protein is CASSDRYYGYTF. The CDR3 nucleotides read TGTGCCAGCAGTGACAGATACTATGGCTACACCTTC.

The J gene is TRBJ2-5, the V gene TRBV4-1, with no clear D. CDR1 and CDR2 from the germline V gene are MGHRA and YSYEKL. Between the trimmed V and J ends, which lost 1 base and 3 bases, there was a span of 12 bases. This CDR3 has 15 residues. CDR3 coding DNA: TGCGCCAGCAGCCAAGGGAATCGGAGAGAAGAGACCCAGTACTTC. It yields the protein CASSQGNRREETQYF.

The rearrangement links TRBV4-2 to TRBJ1-2; TRBD1 is a possible D gene (6 bases). V was cut by 1 base and J by 8 bases, with 26 bases left in between. Germline assignment: CDR1 LGHNA and CDR2 YNFKEQ. This CDR3 is 18 amino acids long. DNA for the CDR3: TGTGCCAGCAGCCAAGTAAAGGGCTTAGATGGCGACACAGGGGGCTACACCTTC. Residues: CASSQVKGLDGDTGGYTF.

The count of this clonotype is one. V usage is TRBV18 and J usage is TRBJ2-7; D remains unclear. Trimming took off 3 bases at V and 5 bases at J, with 14 bases between the two ends. The germline V gene encodes CDR1 KGHSH and CDR2 LQKENI. This CDR3 contains 14 residues. The CDR3: CASSPLIKGDEQYF. Written as DNA, the CDR3 is TGTGCCAGCTCACCCCTCATTAAGGGCGACGAGCAGTACTTC.

The V gene is TRBV9, the J gene TRBJ1-2; 8 nucleotides line up with TRBD1. This CDR3 has 18 residues. The germline CDR1 and CDR2 sequences are SGDLS and YYNGEE. V gave up 1 base and J gave up 7 bases; unmatched junction bases: 18. CDR3 bases: TGTGCCAGCAGCGTAAGCGGGACAGGCGCCCTCGTAGGGAGTGGCTACACCTTC. It translates to CASSVSGTGALVGSGYTF.

V is TRBV11-2 and J is TRBJ2-7; either TRBD1 or TRBD2 may supply D (5 bases each). There are 15 residues in the CDR3. Trimming stripped 1 base from V and 5 bases from J, with 15 bases between. The germline V gene encodes CDR1 SGHAT and CDR2 FQNNGV. CDR3 coding DNA: TGTGCCAGCAGCTTAGTCCAGGGACCAATCCACGAGCAGTACTTC. Its translation is CASSLVQGPIHEQYF. The variable domain in full, with the rest retrieved from reference TRBV11-2 and TRBJ2-7, is EAGVAQSPRYKIIEKRQSVAFWCNPISGHATLYWYQQILGQGPKLLIQFQNNGVVDDSQLPKDRFSAERLKGVDSTLKIQPAKLEDSAVYLCASSLVQGPIHEQYFGPGTRLTVT.

This sequence joins TRBV3-1 and TRBJ2-7, with 9 bases that match TRBD2. The CDR3 runs 16 residues. The germline CDR1 and CDR2 sequences are LGHDT and YNNKEL (reference sequence). The J segment lost 2 bases and the V segment lost 1 base, leaving 6 bases of the junction unmatched. The CDR3 spells CASSQGERGVPYEQYF. The DNA for the CDR3 is TGTGCCAGCAGCCAAGGCGAGCGGGGGGTACCCTACGAGCAGTACTTC.

The genes are TRBV15 and TRBJ2-5, with 8 bases aligning to TRBD2. The V segment lost 3 bases and the J segment 3 bases; nucleotides outside the gene matches: 9. The germline V gene has CDR1 LNHNV and CDR2 YYDKDF (reference sequence). This CDR3 is built from 16 residues. The CDR3 region has the DNA TGTGCCACCAGCAGGGGTTCTAGCGGGCCGGAAGAGACCCAGTACTTC. As protein: CATSRGSSGPEETQYF. Looking up the rest from reference TRBV15 and TRBJ2-5 gives the full variable domain: DAMVIQNPRYQVTQFGKPVTLSCSQTLNHNVMYWYQQKSSQAPKLLFHYYDKDFNNEADTPDNFQSRRPNTSFCFLDIRSPGLGDTAMYLCATSRGSSGPEETQYFGPGTRLLVL.

V usage is TRBV5-1 and J usage is TRBJ1-1; no firm D call. V was clipped by 4 bases and J by 1 base, with 8 bases between them. CDR3 size: 13 residues. CDR1 and CDR2 (germline): SGHRS, YFSETQ. In nucleotides, the CDR3 is TGCGCCAGCAGCCCCTTGGGGAACACTGAAGCTTTCTTT. Protein sequence: CASSPLGNTEAFF.

A single count supports this clonotype. The V call is TRBV20-1, the J call TRBJ2-5, with D perhaps matching TRBD1 or TRBD2 (5 bases each). CDR1 DFQATT and CDR2 SNEGSKA come from the germline V gene (reference sequence). V shed 6 bases and J shed 0 bases, with 11 bases lying between them. CDR3 length: 13 amino acids. CDR3 residues: CSAARGYQETQYF. In nucleotides, the CDR3 is TGCAGTGCCGCGAGGGGATACCAAGAGACCCAGTACTTC.

Only one count was recorded for this clonotype. This chain joins TRBV20-1 and TRBJ2-1; no clear D. Looked up from germline, CDR1 is DFQATT and CDR2 is SNEGSKA (reference sequence). CDR3 length: 12 residues. The V end lost 4 bases, the J end lost 9 bases, and 13 bases lay between the germline ends. CDR3 amino acids: CSATPRIGEQFF. The CDR3 DNA follows: TGCAGTGCTACCCCTAGGATAGGTGAGCAGTTCTTC.

The V gene is TRBV5-1, the J gene TRBJ1-3; D uncertain. The CDR3 covers 12 residues. The germline gives CDR1 SGHRS, CDR2 YFSETQ. Trimming stripped 7 bases from V and 3 bases from J, with 8 bases between. CDR3 coding DNA: TGCGCCAGCTCGGGAGATGGAAACACCATATATTTT. This encodes CASSGDGNTIYF.